Shown below are 9 T cell receptor beta chains from a single sample sequenced in a study of graft-versus-host responses after intestinal transplantation. These receptors are not linked to any known antigen. Generated by immunoSEQ multiplex PCR, the TCRdb table keeps only in-frame clones and is missing some. The table records over 65,000 clones, around 91% of them present only once. This specimen was unstimulated CD4+ T cells sorted from spleen or lymph node cells, taken before intestinal transplant. These TCRs come from a human donor who received an intestinal transplant.

The genes are TRBV7-9 and TRBJ1-2; D is possibly TRBD1 (6 bases). This CDR3 contains 16 residues. CDR1 and CDR2 from the germline V gene are SEHNR and FQNEAQ (reference sequence). V was pared by 3 bases and J by 7 bases, with 21 bases between. This chain's CDR3 is CASSFMQGLGSSGYTF. DNA for the CDR3: TGTGCCAGCAGCTTTATGCAGGGGCTAGGTTCTAGTGGCTACACCTTC. Using reference TRBV7-9 and TRBJ1-2 for the parts outside the CDR3, the full variable domain is DTGVSQNPRHKITKRGQNVTFRCDPISEHNRLYWYRQTLGQGPEFLTYFQNEAQLEKSRLLSDRFSAERPKGSFSTLEIQRTEQGDSAMYLCASSFMQGLGSSGYTFGSGTRLTVV.

The CDR3 nucleotides are TGTGCCAGCTCCGCGGCCGGGACAGGGGGGTCATTCTATGGCTACACCTTC. Protein sequence: CASSAAGTGGSFYGYTF. V is TRBV18 and J is TRBJ1-2; 11 nucleotides line up with TRBD1. Trimming removed 6 bases from V and 4 bases from J; junction bases left unmatched: 13. CDR3 length equals 17 residues. Germline V gene data show CDR1 as KGHSH and CDR2 as LQKENI.

This chain joins TRBV19 and TRBJ1-4; 7 bases align to TRBD1. Germline CDR1 LNHDA, CDR2 SQIVND (reference sequence). V shed 2 bases and J 7 bases; nucleotides not matched to a gene: 19. CDR3 length equals 19 residues. This chain's CDR3 is CASSIWGETGRTIGEKLFF. CDR3 sequence (DNA): TGTGCCAGTAGTATATGGGGGGAGACAGGGCGGACCATTGGTGAAAAACTGTTTTTT.

This sequence joins TRBV7-2 and TRBJ2-1; D is possibly TRBD1 (6 bases). V lost 1 base, J lost 4 bases, and 17 bases lay in between. CDR3 length equals 17 residues. From germline, CDR1 is SGHTA and CDR2 FQGNSA. CDR3 sequence (DNA): TGTGCCAGCAGCTTAGACCGAACAGGGTCGTGGTACAATGAGCAGTTCTTC. Translation: CASSLDRTGSWYNEQFF.

This chain uses TRBV19 with TRBJ1-1; TRBD1 is a possible D gene (5 bases). Trimming pared 3 bases from V and 5 bases from J, leaving 10 bases between. This CDR3 has 13 amino acids. From germline, CDR1 is LNHDA and CDR2 SQIVND (reference sequence). The CDR3 loop reads CASSMNPGTEAFF. CDR3 in DNA: TGTGCCAGTAGTATGAACCCAGGGACTGAAGCTTTCTTT.

This chain uses TRBV7-8 with TRBJ2-7; a weak D match, TRBD2 (7 bases). V was trimmed by 2 bases and J by 2 bases, leaving 13 bases between them. Germline CDR1 SGHVS, CDR2 FQNEAQ. CDR3 length: 15 residues. This chain's CDR3 is CASSLTGGATYEQYF. The CDR3 bases are TGTGCCAGCAGCTTAACGGGGGGCGCCACCTACGAGCAGTACTTC.

The chain recombines TRBV5-1 with TRBJ1-4; D unclear. V lost 0 bases and J lost 3, with 3 bases in between. This CDR3 contains 13 residues. From germline, CDR1 is SGHRS and CDR2 YFSETQ. CDR3 loop: CASSLAPNEKLFF. CDR3 sequence (DNA): TGCGCCAGCAGCTTGGCTCCTAATGAAAAACTGTTTTTT. Combining the CDR3 with reference TRBV5-1 and TRBJ1-4 gives the whole variable domain KAGVTQTPRYLIKTRGQQVTLSCSPISGHRSVSWYQQTPGQGLQFLFEYFSETQRNKGNFPGRFSGRQFSNSRSEMNVSTLELGDSALYLCASSLAPNEKLFFGSGTQLSVL.

This sequence joins TRBV11-2 and TRBJ1-6; tentative D call: TRBD1 (6 bases). The ends were cut back, 2 bases at V and 2 bases at J, with 16 bases in the middle. This CDR3 is built from 18 residues. Germline CDR1 reads SGHAT; CDR2 reads FQNNGV. CDR3 residues: CASSLYPGQVAYNSPLHF. The CDR3 coding sequence is TGTGCCAGCAGCTTATATCCGGGACAAGTGGCCTATAATTCACCCCTCCACTTT.

The chain carries TRBV10-1 and TRBJ1-1, with D maybe TRBD1 (6 bases). V was trimmed by 0 bases and J by 8 bases, leaving 10 bases between them. The CDR3 loop spans 13 amino acids. Looked up from germline, CDR1 is WNHNN and CDR2 is SYGVQD (reference sequence). The CDR3 spells CASSESGRGEAFF. The CDR3 nucleotides read TGCGCCAGCAGTGAGTCTGGGAGGGGGGAAGCTTTCTTT.